The clone carrying this T cell receptor (beta chain) was recorded at least ten times. What it binds is not known. This sample was taken from a study of human T cells and chemical hapten exposure. Points from the study as a whole: The donor cohort had alopecia, so its immune response may not match that of healthy people. The formation of large CDR3 similarity clusters by expanded TCRs significantly exceeded that of controls.

TCRdb reprocessed the RACE reads with MiXCR, giving one entry per CDR3 protein. The sample has around 260,000 distinct CDR3 sequences; about 8.6% are singletons. Documented time point: pre-sensitization, week 0. Treatment of the sample: therapeutic diphenylcyclopropenone sensitization with weekly scalp DPC. Prior to each patch test being applied, blood was drawn. Germline V gene data show CDR1 as SQVTM and CDR2 as ANQGSEA. Trimming took 7 bases from V and 6 from J; bases not matched to a gene: 22. This CDR3 is built from 19 residues. The source of this sequence is a woman in her forties with alopecia areata. Some clones in this sample may be carry-over from other donors' samples. The chain couples TRBV29-1 to TRBJ2-1; 12 positions agree with TRBD2. This specimen consisted of whole blood, obtained in connection with sensitization to the hapten diphenylcyclopropenone (DPC). The CDR3 sequence is CSAKPRRDRGLAGINEQFF. The CDR3 nucleotides are TGCAGCGCTAAGCCGCGACGGGACAGGGGACTAGCGGGTATCAATGAGCAGTTCTTC.